This TCR beta chain comes out of a study of vaccination and CD4 T cells after COVID-19. Study information: Median time from second vaccine dose to sampling was roughly 76 days (14 to 241).

Sequencing of the DNA from cultured CD4+ T cells was carried out with the Oncomine TCR Beta short-read assay. MiXCR, run by TCRdb on the PCR reads, gives a single entry per CDR3 protein. The sample has about 6,900 distinct CDR3 sequences; about 24% are singletons. Remarks on this clonotype: Its specificity is not known.

The V and J ends lost 5 bases and 4 bases respectively, with 11 bases between them. Germline assignment: CDR1 SGHVS and CDR2 FQNEAQ. The CDR3 length is 13 residues. Treatment noted: approximately 10-day PBMC culture with coronavirus spike peptide pools or control peptides (ViraFEST assay). CD4+ T cells of the unexposed donor were collected before the COVID-19 pandemic (2011-2018). The TCR sequence derives from a human donor in good health. The rearrangement joins TRBV7-8 to TRBJ1-2; weak D call: TRBD1 (6 bases). The sample comprised CD4+ T cells from blood, cultured in vitro. CDR3 loop: CASSPDSTYGYTF. CDR3 coding DNA: TGTGCCAGCAGCCCGGACAGCACCTATGGCTACACCTTC. The whole variable domain, remainder taken from reference TRBV7-8 and TRBJ1-2, is GAGVSQSPRYKVAKRGQDVALRCDPISGHVSLFWYQQALGQGPEFLTYFQNEAQLDKSGLPSDRFFAERPEGSVSTLKIQRTQQEDSAVYLCASSPDSTYGYTFGSGTRLTVV.